The 15 T cell receptor beta chains presented below share a single source sample, sequenced in a study of CD4 T cell repertoires in COVID-19. Libraries were prepared by immunoSEQ multiplex PCR; TCRdb keeps only in-frame clonotypes and omits some of them. The data contain about 22,000 clones, around 86% of them singletons. The memory T cells were sequenced right after ex vivo isolation, without culture. The material sequenced was central memory CD4+ T cells from blood, taken before the COVID-19 pandemic. Receptor source: a human donor who had COVID-19.

In its sample, this clone was seen a few times. This rearrangement joins TRBV4-1 to TRBJ2-7, with TRBD1 identical over 9 bases. V gave up 4 bases and J gave up 5 bases; unmatched junction bases: 12. Germline V gives CDR1 MGHRA, CDR2 YSYEKL. There are 16 residues in the CDR3. CDR3 DNA: TGCGCCAGCAGCCCAGTAGGTAGGGACAGGGACCACGAGCAGTACTTC. Amino acid sequence: CASSPVGRDRDHEQYF.

The V and J genes are TRBV9 and TRBJ2-3; TRBD1 matches at 8 bases. The V segment lost 0 bases and the J segment 3 bases; nucleotides outside the gene matches: 3. This CDR3 has 15 amino acids. Per the germline V gene, CDR1 is SGDLS and CDR2 is YYNGEE. CDR3 nucleotide sequence: TGTGCCAGCAGCGTAGAAGGACAGGGTACAGATACGCAGTATTTT. Translating it yields CASSVEGQGTDTQYF.

V gene TRBV9 combines with J gene TRBJ2-5; D possibly corresponds to TRBD2 (7 bases). The germline V gene encodes CDR1 SGDLS and CDR2 YYNGEE. CDR3 length: 14 amino acids. V lost 0 bases, J lost 4 bases, and 10 bases lay in between. The CDR3 DNA sequence: TGTGCCAGCAGCGTAGTAGGGGGGGGAGAGACCCAGTACTTC. Translating gives CASSVVGGGETQYF. Looking up the rest from reference TRBV9 and TRBJ2-5 gives the full variable domain: DSGVTQTPKHLITATGQRVTLRCSPRSGDLSVYWYQQSLDQGLQFLIQYYNGEERAKGNILERFSAQQFPDLHSELNLSSLELGDSALYFCASSVVGGGETQYFGPGTRLLVL.

This clone was detected only once. This chain uses TRBV10-3 with TRBJ1-5; weak D call: TRBD1 (5 bases). The CDR3 extends over 16 amino acids. V lost 1 base and J 8 bases, leaving 18 bases between the germline ends. Germline loops: CDR1 ENHRY, CDR2 SYGVKD. CDR3 DNA sequence: TGTGCCATCAGTGAGTTAGGAGGGGCCGTCGGCGAGCCCCAGCATTTT. Residues: CAISELGGAVGEPQHF.

This chain joins TRBV28 and TRBJ1-5, with TRBD1 as a possible D gene (6 bases). The CDR3 runs 14 residues. The V gene's germline CDR1 is MDHEN and CDR2 SYDVKM. Trimming shortened V by 5 bases and J by 9 bases, and 17 bases separated the two germline ends. As DNA, the CDR3 is TGTGCCAGCAGTCCCAGACAGGTCCTTGGGCCCCAGCATTTT. Translated: CASSPRQVLGPQHF.

This clone turned up a few times. The chain has TRBV4-1 and TRBJ2-3; no firm D call. V lost 0 bases to trimming and J lost 0 bases, with 10 bases between them. Germline assignment: CDR1 MGHRA and CDR2 YSYEKL. The CDR3 extends over 16 amino acids. CDR3 loop: CASSQDSGPSTDTQYF. As DNA, the CDR3 is TGCGCCAGCAGCCAAGATTCAGGCCCCAGCACAGATACGCAGTATTTT.

The chain links TRBV6-1 to TRBJ1-5; D is ambiguous. The CDR3 totals 14 residues. Per the germline V gene, CDR1 is MNHNS and CDR2 is SASEGT. V gave up 8 bases and J gave up 3 bases, with 14 bases separating them. The DNA for the CDR3 is TGTGCCAGCGCGCGGTTTCTCCTCAATCAGCCCCAGCATTTT. It yields the protein CASARFLLNQPQHF.

The V call is TRBV12-5, the J call TRBJ1-2, with D possibly matching TRBD1 (5 bases). Per the germline V gene, CDR1 is LGHNT and CDR2 is FRNRAP. This CDR3 region has 15 residues. Trimming pared 6 bases from V and 4 bases from J, leaving 18 bases between. The CDR3 loop is CASGKDSPALYGYTF. In DNA, the CDR3 is TGTGCTAGTGGAAAAGACAGTCCAGCCCTCTATGGCTACACCTTC.

The V and J genes are TRBV9 and TRBJ1-6, with D possibly being TRBD1 (6 bases). In germline, CDR1 is SGDLS, CDR2 YYNGEE. The V end lost 0 bases, the J end lost 8 bases, and 12 bases lay between the germline ends. The CDR3 covers 15 residues. The CDR3 nucleotides read TGTGCCAGCAGCGTAGCTACAGGGTGGGATTCACCCCTCCACTTT. It translates to CASSVATGWDSPLHF.

The chain joins TRBV19 to TRBJ2-1, with 10 positions matching TRBD2. This CDR3 has 12 residues. The trim removed 6 bases at V and 7 bases at J, leaving 0 bases unmatched. The germline gives CDR1 LNHDA, CDR2 SQIVND (reference sequence). The CDR3 nucleotides read TGTGCCAGTAGGACTAGCGGGAATGAGCAGTTCTTC. This encodes CASRTSGNEQFF. Full variable domain (rest looked up from reference TRBV19 and TRBJ2-1): DGGITQSPKYLFRKEGQNVTLSCEQNLNHDAMYWYRQDPGQGLRLIYYSQIVNDFQKGDIAEGYSVSREKKESFPLTVTSAQKNPTAFYLCASRTSGNEQFFGPGTRLTVL.

V usage is TRBV12-5 and J usage is TRBJ2-5, with D tentatively TRBD2 (7 bases). Germline CDR1 LGHNT, CDR2 FRNRAP. V was shortened by 6 bases and J by 5 bases, with 16 bases between the two germline ends. This CDR3 has 14 residues. CDR3 amino acids: CASGPTGGYETQYF. CDR3 DNA: TGTGCTAGTGGACCTACGGGGGGCTACGAGACCCAGTACTTC.

CDR3 sequence (DNA): TGTGCCAGCAGTCTACAGGCTTTTGGCACTGAAGCTTTCTTT. Its translation: CASSLQAFGTEAFF. The chain uses TRBV6-6 and TRBJ1-1; D is possibly TRBD1 (5 bases). This CDR3 has 14 residues. Germline CDR1 and CDR2: MNHNY and SVGAGI (reference sequence). Between the trimmed V and J ends, which lost 5 bases and 4 bases, there was a span of 14 bases.

The rearrangement joins TRBV7-9 to TRBJ2-1; D is perhaps TRBD2 (5 bases). This CDR3 has 16 residues. V was clipped by 5 bases and J by 3 bases, with 17 bases between them. CDR1 and CDR2 (germline): SEHNR, FQNEAQ (reference sequence). The CDR3 nucleotides are TGTGCCAGCAGCCCCGTGGAGCGGAACATCTACAATGAGCAGTTCTTC. This sequence encodes CASSPVERNIYNEQFF.

This clone has just a few counts. The chain uses TRBV28 and TRBJ1-3; TRBD1 agrees at 7 bases. This CDR3 region has 14 residues. Germline CDR1 reads MDHEN; CDR2 reads SYDVKM. Trimming at V came to 9 bases and at J to 0 bases, leaving 5 bases not matched to a gene. The CDR3 DNA sequence: TGTGCCAGTGTGACAGGGACCTCTGGAAACACCATATATTTT. Translating it yields CASVTGTSGNTIYF.

The V and J genes are TRBV18 and TRBJ1-3, with 9 positions matching TRBD1. The CDR3 consists of 20 residues. V dropped 0 bases and J dropped 4; count of bases not matched to a gene: 16. Germline-derived CDR1 and CDR2 are KGHSH and LQKENI. DNA of the CDR3: TGTGCCAGCTCACCACCGAATCACGGACAGGGGATAATATTCGGAAACACCATATATTTT. As protein: CASSPPNHGQGIIFGNTIYF. The full variable domain, its missing parts supplied by reference TRBV18 and TRBJ1-3, is NAGVMQNPRHLVRRRGQEARLRCSPMKGHSHVYWYRQLPEEGLKFMVYLQKENIIDESGMPKERFSAEFPKEGPSILRIQQVVRGDSAAYFCASSPPNHGQGIIFGNTIYFGEGSWLTVV.